This TCR beta chain emerged from a study of blood T cell repertoires in COVID-19. Study-wide background: The samples span acute and convalescent COVID-19 from the United States, Italy and Spain.

Generated by immunoSEQ multiplex PCR, the TCRdb table keeps only in-frame clones and is missing some. The table has 150,000 to 200,000 clones, 70% to 90% seen once. The CDR3 is 16 residues long. Germline lookup yields CDR1 SEHNR and CDR2 FQNEAQ (reference sequence). Trimming cost V 0 bases and J 10 bases; bases outside gene matches: 7. The sequence derives from a man between 70 and 80 years old with active or convalescent COVID-19. The specimen was peripheral blood. This sequence joins TRBV7-9 and TRBJ1-6; 9 bases fit TRBD1. The CDR3 coding sequence is TGTGCCAGCAGCTTAGCGGTACAGGGGGCTCGGTCACCCCTCCACTTT. It codes for CASSLAVQGARSPLHF.